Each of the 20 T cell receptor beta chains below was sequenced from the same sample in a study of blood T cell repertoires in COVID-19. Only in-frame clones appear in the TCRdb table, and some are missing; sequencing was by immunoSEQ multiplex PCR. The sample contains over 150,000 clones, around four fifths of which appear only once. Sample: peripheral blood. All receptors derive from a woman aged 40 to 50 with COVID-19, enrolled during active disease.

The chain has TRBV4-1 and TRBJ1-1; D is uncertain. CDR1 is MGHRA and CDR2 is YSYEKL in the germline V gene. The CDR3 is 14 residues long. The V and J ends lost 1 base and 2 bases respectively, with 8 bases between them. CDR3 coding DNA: TGCGCCAGCAGCCAAGTCCGGGGAAACACTGAAGCTTTCTTT. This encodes CASSQVRGNTEAFF.

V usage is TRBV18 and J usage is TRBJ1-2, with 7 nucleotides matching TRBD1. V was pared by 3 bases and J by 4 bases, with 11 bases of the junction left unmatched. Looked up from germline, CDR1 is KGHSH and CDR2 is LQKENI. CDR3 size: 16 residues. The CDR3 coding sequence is TGTGCCAGCTCACCGTCGAAGAACAGGGGAGCCTATGGCTACACCTTC. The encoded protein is CASSPSKNRGAYGYTF. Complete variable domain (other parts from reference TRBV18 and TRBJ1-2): NAGVMQNPRHLVRRRGQEARLRCSPMKGHSHVYWYRQLPEEGLKFMVYLQKENIIDESGMPKERFSAEFPKEGPSILRIQQVVRGDSAAYFCASSPSKNRGAYGYTFGSGTRLTVV.

CDR3 DNA sequence: TGTGCCAGCAGTAAGACAGGGGGAGAGACCCAGTACTTC. Translated: CASSKTGGETQYF. V usage is TRBV12-3 or TRBV12-4 and J usage is TRBJ2-5; TRBD1 matches 9 bases. CDR3 length: 13 amino acids. The J segment lost 4 bases and the V segment lost 5 bases, leaving 2 bases of the junction unmatched.

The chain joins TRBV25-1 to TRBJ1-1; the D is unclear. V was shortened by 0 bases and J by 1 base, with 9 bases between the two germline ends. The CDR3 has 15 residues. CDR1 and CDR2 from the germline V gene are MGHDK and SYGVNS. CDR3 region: CASSEYGKQNTEAFF. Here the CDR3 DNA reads TGTGCCAGCAGTGAATACGGGAAACAGAACACTGAAGCTTTCTTT.

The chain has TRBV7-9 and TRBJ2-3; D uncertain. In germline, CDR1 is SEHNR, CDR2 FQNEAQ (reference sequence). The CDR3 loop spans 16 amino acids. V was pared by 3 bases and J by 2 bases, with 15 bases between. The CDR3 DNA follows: TGTGCCAGCAGCTTTCCCTCACAACGCCACACAGATACGCAGTATTTT. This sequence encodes CASSFPSQRHTDTQYF.

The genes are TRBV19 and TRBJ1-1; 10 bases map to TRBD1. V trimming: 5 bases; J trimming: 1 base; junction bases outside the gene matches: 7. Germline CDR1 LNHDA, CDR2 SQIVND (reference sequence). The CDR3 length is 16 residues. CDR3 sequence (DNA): TGTGCCAGTAGTTCCCGGGACAGGGGAGCGAACACTGAAGCTTTCTTT. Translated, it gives CASSSRDRGANTEAFF.

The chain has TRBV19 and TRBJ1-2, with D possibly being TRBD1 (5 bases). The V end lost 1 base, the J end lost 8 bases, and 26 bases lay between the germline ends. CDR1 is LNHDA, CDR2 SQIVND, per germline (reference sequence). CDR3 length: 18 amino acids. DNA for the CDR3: TGTGCCAGTAGTATAGGAGGTCCAAACGGTGCAGCGGGGGTCGGCTACACCTTC. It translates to CASSIGGPNGAAGVGYTF.

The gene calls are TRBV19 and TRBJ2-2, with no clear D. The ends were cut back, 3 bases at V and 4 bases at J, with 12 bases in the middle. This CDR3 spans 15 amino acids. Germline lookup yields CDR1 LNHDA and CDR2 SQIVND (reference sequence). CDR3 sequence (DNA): TGTGCCAGTAGTATTGAAGAGGCCCCCACCGGGGAGCTGTTTTTT. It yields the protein CASSIEEAPTGELFF.

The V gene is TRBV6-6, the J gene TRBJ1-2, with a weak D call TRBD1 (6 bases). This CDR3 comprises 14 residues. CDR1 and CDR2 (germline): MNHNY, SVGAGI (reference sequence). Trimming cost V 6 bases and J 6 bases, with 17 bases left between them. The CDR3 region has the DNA TGTGCCAGCAGCGAACAGGGACCCAGCCATGGCTACACCTTC. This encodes CASSEQGPSHGYTF.

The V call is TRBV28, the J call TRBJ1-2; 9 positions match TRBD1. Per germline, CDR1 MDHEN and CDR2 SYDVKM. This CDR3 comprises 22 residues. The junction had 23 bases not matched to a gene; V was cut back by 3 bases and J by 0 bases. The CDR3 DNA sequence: TGTGCCAGCAGTTTCCAGGGACCGGGGCCTAACAGGGGGCCCTACTCTAACTATGGCTACACCTTC. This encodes CASSFQGPGPNRGPYSNYGYTF.

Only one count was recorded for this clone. The DNA for the CDR3 is TGTGCCAGCAGTAAAACCGGGGGGGCCGTAGATACGCAGTATTTT. The encoded protein is CASSKTGGAVDTQYF. This chain links TRBV6-5 with TRBJ2-3; 8 bases align to TRBD2. The V gene's germline CDR1 is MNHEY and CDR2 SVGAGI. Trimming took 5 bases from V and 5 from J; bases not matched to a gene: 9. The CDR3 consists of 15 residues.

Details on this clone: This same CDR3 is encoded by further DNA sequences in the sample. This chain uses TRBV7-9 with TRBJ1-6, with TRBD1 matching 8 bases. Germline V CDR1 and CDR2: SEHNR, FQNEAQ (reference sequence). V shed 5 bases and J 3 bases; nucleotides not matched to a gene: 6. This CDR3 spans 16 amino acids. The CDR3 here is CASSLGQGFYNSPLHF. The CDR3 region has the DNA TGTGCCAGCAGCCTCGGACAGGGCTTCTATAATTCACCCCTCCACTTT.

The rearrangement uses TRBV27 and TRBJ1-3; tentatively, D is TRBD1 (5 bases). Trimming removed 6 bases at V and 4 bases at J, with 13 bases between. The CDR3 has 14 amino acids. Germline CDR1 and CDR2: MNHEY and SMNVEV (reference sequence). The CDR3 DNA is TGTGCCAGCAGAGGACACCTCACCGGAAACACCATATATTTT. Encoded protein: CASRGHLTGNTIYF.

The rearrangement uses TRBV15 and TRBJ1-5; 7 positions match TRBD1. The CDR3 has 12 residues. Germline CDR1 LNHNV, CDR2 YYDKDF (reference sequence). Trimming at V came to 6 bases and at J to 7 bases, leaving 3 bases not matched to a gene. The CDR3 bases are TGTGCCACCAGTAGACAGGGACAGCCCCAGCATTTT. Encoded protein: CATSRQGQPQHF.

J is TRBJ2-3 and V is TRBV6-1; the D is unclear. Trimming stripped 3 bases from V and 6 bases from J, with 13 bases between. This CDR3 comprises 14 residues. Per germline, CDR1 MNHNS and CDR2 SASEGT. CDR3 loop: CASSDPPSSDTQYF. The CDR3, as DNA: TGTGCCAGCAGTGACCCCCCTAGTTCGGATACGCAGTATTTT.

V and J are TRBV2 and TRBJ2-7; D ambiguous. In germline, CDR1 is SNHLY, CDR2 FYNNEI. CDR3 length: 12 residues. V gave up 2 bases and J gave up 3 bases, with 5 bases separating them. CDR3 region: CASSEFVYEQYF. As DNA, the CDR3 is TGTGCCAGCAGTGAATTCGTCTACGAGCAGTACTTC.

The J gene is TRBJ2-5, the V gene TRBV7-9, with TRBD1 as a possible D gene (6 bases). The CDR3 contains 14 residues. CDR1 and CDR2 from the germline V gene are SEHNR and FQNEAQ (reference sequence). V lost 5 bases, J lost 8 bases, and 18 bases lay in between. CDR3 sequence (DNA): TGTGCCAGCAGCCCCCCACAGGGATCCGCTACCCAGTACTTC. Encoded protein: CASSPPQGSATQYF.

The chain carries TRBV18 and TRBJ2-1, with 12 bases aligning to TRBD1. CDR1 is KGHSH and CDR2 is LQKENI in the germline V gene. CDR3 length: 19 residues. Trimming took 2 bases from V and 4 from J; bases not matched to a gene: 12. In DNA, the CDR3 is TGTGCCAGCTCACCAGGGGACAGGGGGCAGTACCCCTTTTACAATGAGCAGTTCTTC. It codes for CASSPGDRGQYPFYNEQFF.

The CDR3 DNA sequence: TGTGCCAGCACAGGGGGCACCCCTGGCTACACCTTC. Protein product: CASTGGTPGYTF. V gene TRBV19 combines with J gene TRBJ1-2, with 9 bases fitting TRBD1. The ends lost 9 bases at V and 7 bases at J; junction bases unmatched: 6. This CDR3 has 12 amino acids. Germline CDR1 LNHDA, CDR2 SQIVND (reference sequence).

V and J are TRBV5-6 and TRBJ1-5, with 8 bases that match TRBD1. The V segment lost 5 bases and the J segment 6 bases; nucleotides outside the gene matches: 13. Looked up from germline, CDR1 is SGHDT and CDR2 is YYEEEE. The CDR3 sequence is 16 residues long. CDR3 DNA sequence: TGTGCCAGCAGTTTGACACAGGGGGTATGGAGTCAGCCCCAGCATTTT. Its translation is CASSLTQGVWSQPQHF.